The sequence of this T cell receptor (beta chain) was determined in a study of cytomegalovirus exposure and HLA in healthy donors. Study-level background: Out of 150 million to 200 million T cells, an earlier analysis found fewer than 140 million unique TCR beta sequences in total.

Looked up from germline, CDR1 is SGHRS and CDR2 is YFSETQ. This CDR3 is built from 14 residues. The V end was cut by 6 bases, the J end by 5 bases, with 17 bases between. Whole-study findings and limits: In a later analysis, DRB1 alleles had the most associated TCRs; HLA-C alleles the fewest. Indistinguishable V segments, including TRBV6-2 and TRBV6-3, were excluded. Approximately 17,000 TCR beta sequences were associated with HLA alleles at 0.05 false discovery rate in a later analysis.

Comments on this clone: Its specificity is unknown.

Vbeta (60) and Jbeta (13) primers were used in the PCR. The table came from immunoSEQ multiplex PCR; TCRdb's copy has only in-frame clones and leaves some out. The sample has roughly 180,000 clones; roughly 82% are singletons. The chain employs TRBV5-1 and TRBJ1-1, with D maybe TRBD1 (6 bases). This receptor was identified in a middle-aged man in good health and CMV-seronegative. The sequenced sample was PBMCs. This chain's CDR3 is CASTLDRDGTEAFF. The CDR3 bases are TGCGCCAGCACCCTGGACAGAGACGGTACTGAAGCTTTCTTT.